This TCR beta chain was identified in a study of beta chain features in type 1 diabetes. Whole-study context: Patients were similar to healthy donors in age and gender (as well as in cell yields). Study observations and caveats: Among all four CD4+ subsets, Type 1 diabetes patients had TCRB CDR3s that were moderately but significantly shorter.

Reverse transcription of all isolated RNA meant that expressed TCRB transcripts were sequenced. Sequencing of stem cell-like memory T cell samples yielded some 1 million reads on average. Assay: immunoSEQ multiplex PCR; the TCRdb copy retains only in-frame clones and omits some. The sample consists of around 50,000 clones, roughly 45% of them appearing once. Only one heparinised blood draw was taken per donor, and its volume averaged approximately 120 mL. Turning to this clone: Its specificity is not known.

Germline V gene data show CDR1 as KGHSH and CDR2 as LQKENI. Trimming shortened V by 5 bases and J by 2 bases, and 10 bases separated the two germline ends. This CDR3 has 13 amino acids. This sequence was found in a young man with type 1 diabetes. V usage is TRBV18 and J usage is TRBJ2-7; possibly TRBD2 for D (5 bases). Sequencing used stem cell memory CD4+ T cells from blood. DNA for the CDR3: TGTGCCAGCTCAGTTAGCGAGACCTACGAGCAGTACTTC. This codes for CASSVSETYEQYF.